This T cell receptor beta chain is drawn from a study of shared clonotypes between healthy human individuals. The overall study: There were three CD4 naive, three CD4 memory, two CD8 naive and one CD8 memory plates per donor. Broader study findings: A limitation of the genetic and exposure-history diversity represented arose from few donors. Sequencing of the sorted subsets was shown by rarefaction to be incomplete despite large depth.

This clone was observed a few times. Antigen unknown. CDR1 MNHEY and CDR2 SVGAGI come from the germline V gene. The CDR3 sequence is 13 residues long. Trimming pared 6 bases from V and 3 bases from J, leaving 11 bases between. Assay used: immunoSEQ multiplex PCR; TCRdb lists only in-frame clones, some missing. The table shows some 2.4 million clones, with 93% occurring only once. The J gene is TRBJ1-1, the V gene TRBV6-5; possible D gene TRBD1, 5 bases. The sequence was obtained from a man in his late teens or twenties in good health. Some clones in this sample may be carry-over from other donors' samples. The sequenced material came from naive CD4+ T cells from PBMCs. As to subset: CD45RA+ positively selected. The CDR3 sequence is CASSTTAYTEAFF. As DNA, the CDR3 is TGTGCCAGCAGCACGACAGCTTACACTGAAGCTTTCTTT.